Below, one T cell receptor (beta chain) is given with its context. The antigen is undetermined. It was genomic DNA that served as the template for profiling TCR beta VDJ and CDR3. MiXCR, applied by TCRdb to the reads, yields one record per CDR3 protein. The data contain approximately 160,000 distinct CDR3 sequences, around 45% of them singletons. The data belong to a study of CD8+CD57+ T cells in acquired aplastic anemia. The overall study: Read counts for CD4+ cells (from healthy donors) averaged around 11 million.

Study-wide findings and caveats: Patients and controls shared 25 to 30 CD8+ CDR3 sequences, which appeared highly expressed in patients and within their immunodominant clones. Any difference that existed in CD8+ Simpson's diversity between patients and controls was not significant.

Unmatched junction bases numbered 11, after V lost 10 bases and J lost 2 bases. The CDR3 has 15 residues. The germline V gene has CDR1 ENHRY and CDR2 SYGVKD. V and J are TRBV10-3 and TRBJ2-7; 10 bases fit TRBD1. The receptor was isolated from a human donor in good health. The sequenced sample was sorted CD4+, CD8+, or CD8+CD57+ T cells (not recorded which) from PBMCs. CDR3 sequence (DNA): TGTGCCAGCAGCCGGGCCGGGACAGGGGCCTACGAGCAGTACTTC. It specifies CASSRAGTGAYEQYF.